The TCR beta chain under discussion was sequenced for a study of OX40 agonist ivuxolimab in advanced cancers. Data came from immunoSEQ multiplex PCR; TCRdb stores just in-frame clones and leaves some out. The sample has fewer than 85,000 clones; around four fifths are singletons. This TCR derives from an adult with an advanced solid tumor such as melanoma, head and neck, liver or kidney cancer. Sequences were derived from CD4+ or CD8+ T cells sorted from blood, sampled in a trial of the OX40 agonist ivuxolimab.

The CDR3 loop reads CSVVSRVGYEQYF. The CDR3 DNA reads TGCAGCGTTGTTTCCAGGGTCGGTTACGAGCAGTACTTC. The J gene is TRBJ2-7, the V gene TRBV29-1, with a possible D match to TRBD1 (5 bases). The V and J ends lost 4 bases and 4 bases respectively, with 14 bases between them. CDR1 and CDR2 from the germline V gene are SQVTM and ANQGSEA. This CDR3 region has 13 residues.